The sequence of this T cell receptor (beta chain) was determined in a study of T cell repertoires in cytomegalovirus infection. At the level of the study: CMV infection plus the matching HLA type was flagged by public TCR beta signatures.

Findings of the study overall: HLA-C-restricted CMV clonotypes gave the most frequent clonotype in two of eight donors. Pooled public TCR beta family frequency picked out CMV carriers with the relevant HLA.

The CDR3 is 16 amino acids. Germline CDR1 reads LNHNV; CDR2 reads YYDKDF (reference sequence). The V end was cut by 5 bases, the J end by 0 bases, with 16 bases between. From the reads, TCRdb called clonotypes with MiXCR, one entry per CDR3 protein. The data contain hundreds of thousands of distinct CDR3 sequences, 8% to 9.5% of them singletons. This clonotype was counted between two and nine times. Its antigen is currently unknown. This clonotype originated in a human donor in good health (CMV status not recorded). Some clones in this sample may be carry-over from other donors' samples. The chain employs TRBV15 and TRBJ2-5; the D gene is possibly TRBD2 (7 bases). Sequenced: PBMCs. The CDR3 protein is CATSAPGGLYQETQYF. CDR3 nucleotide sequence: TGTGCCACCAGCGCCCCGGGGGGCCTGTACCAAGAGACCCAGTACTTC.